These 31 T cell receptor beta chains originate from one sample sequenced in a study of beta chain features in type 1 diabetes. Study-wide results and caveats: All four CD4+ subsets from Type 1 diabetes patients carried moderately but significantly shorter TCRB CDR3s.

Every bit of the isolated RNA underwent reverse transcription, so sequencing read expressed TCRB transcripts. The table came from immunoSEQ multiplex PCR; TCRdb's copy has only in-frame clones and leaves some out. The table has about 340,000 clones, less than 15% seen once. Their antigen targets remain unknown. Sequences were obtained from naive CD4+ T cells from blood. These receptors were taken from a woman younger than 30 with type 1 diabetes.

This clone was detected a few times. The V call is TRBV9, the J call TRBJ2-1; D gene uncertain. This CDR3 region has 16 residues. Deletions cut 0 bases from V and 5 bases from J, with 15 bases between. Germline V gives CDR1 SGDLS, CDR2 YYNGEE. CDR3 DNA: TGTGCCAGCAGCGTAGCTCCCGCGGTCCGGGACAATGAGCAGTTCTTC. Translating gives CASSVAPAVRDNEQFF.

This clone was seen a few times. The chain recombines TRBV18 with TRBJ1-1; D not resolved. Germline lookup yields CDR1 KGHSH and CDR2 LQKENI. Trimming pared 6 bases from V and 0 bases from J, leaving 8 bases between. The CDR3 has 13 residues. Here the CDR3 reads CASSTDLNTEAFF. The CDR3 DNA follows: TGTGCCAGCTCCACAGATTTGAACACTGAAGCTTTCTTT.

This clone has just a few counts. The CDR3: CAIQLGAGTGTYNEQFF. The CDR3, as DNA: TGTGCCATCCAACTAGGGGCCGGGACAGGGACCTACAATGAGCAGTTCTTC. The J gene is TRBJ2-1, the V gene TRBV7-2; 9 nucleotides agree with TRBD1. The CDR3 consists of 17 residues. Germline V gives CDR1 SGHTA, CDR2 FQGNSA. V was clipped by 10 bases and J by 2 bases; unmatched bases: 15.

Only a few counts were recorded for this clone. The chain carries TRBV4-1 and TRBJ1-5; 7 nucleotides align to TRBD1. The junction had 6 bases not matched to a gene; V was cut back by 4 bases and J by 0 bases. Germline loops: CDR1 MGHRA, CDR2 YSYEKL. The CDR3 totals 16 residues. CDR3 DNA sequence: TGCGCCAGCAGCCCCCACGACAGGGTTAGCAATCAGCCCCAGCATTTT. It codes for CASSPHDRVSNQPQHF.

For this clone: Additional DNA sequences in this sample encode the identical CDR3. The V call is TRBV5-1, the J call TRBJ2-7; TRBD2 aligns across 8 bases. CDR3 size: 14 residues. J was trimmed by 3 bases and V by 0 bases; bases with no gene match: 2. Germline V gene sequence: CDR1 SGHRS, CDR2 YFSETQ. DNA for the CDR3: TGCGCCAGCAGCTTGGTAGCGGGACTCTACGAGCAGTACTTC. This gives the protein CASSLVAGLYEQYF. Full variable domain (rest looked up from reference TRBV5-1 and TRBJ2-7): KAGVTQTPRYLIKTRGQQVTLSCSPISGHRSVSWYQQTPGQGLQFLFEYFSETQRNKGNFPGRFSGRQFSNSRSEMNVSTLELGDSALYLCASSLVAGLYEQYFGPGTRLTVT.

This clone was observed a few times. V gene TRBV7-2 combines with J gene TRBJ1-2, with D possibly TRBD1 on 5 matching bases. CDR1 SGHTA and CDR2 FQGNSA come from the germline V gene. V was cut by 2 bases and J by 9 bases, with 16 bases left in between. This CDR3 is 14 amino acids long. The CDR3 protein is CASSLHRQSLSYTF. The CDR3 DNA follows: TGTGCCAGCAGCTTACACAGACAGAGCCTTAGCTACACCTTC.

This chain connects TRBV18 to TRBJ2-7; 14 bases match TRBD2. Germline CDR1 and CDR2: KGHSH and LQKENI. V shed 2 bases, J shed 6 bases, and the junction held 6 bases outside the gene matches. The length of the CDR3 is 16 residues. The CDR3 loop reads CASSPGLAGGGGEQYF. The CDR3 region has the DNA TGTGCCAGCTCACCAGGACTAGCGGGAGGTGGAGGCGAGCAGTACTTC.

This clone was seen only a few times. The chain is built from TRBV10-3 and TRBJ2-5, with 14 positions matching TRBD2. Germline assignment: CDR1 ENHRY and CDR2 SYGVKD. The trim removed 0 bases at V and 5 bases at J, leaving 5 bases unmatched. The CDR3 has 17 amino acids. The CDR3: CAISESGTSGRYETQYF. The CDR3 bases are TGTGCCATCAGTGAGTCTGGGACTAGCGGGAGATATGAGACCCAGTACTTC.

This clone appeared a few times. The chain joins TRBV27 to TRBJ2-7, with a possible D match to TRBD2 (7 bases). The V end lost 0 bases, the J end lost 6 bases, and 12 bases lay between the germline ends. Germline CDR1 and CDR2: MNHEY and SMNVEV (reference sequence). The CDR3 runs 14 residues. The CDR3 here is CASSLSRGGSEQYF. CDR3 sequence (DNA): TGTGCCAGCAGTTTATCGAGGGGGGGCTCCGAGCAGTACTTC.

Only a few counts were recorded for this clone. The chain employs TRBV30 and TRBJ2-3; D is ambiguous. The CDR3 consists of 16 residues. CDR1 is GTSNPN and CDR2 is SVGIG in the germline V gene (reference sequence). Trimming cost V 6 bases and J 0 bases, with 19 bases left between them. In nucleotides, the CDR3 is TGTGCCTGCCTCTCTTTCGGTTGGGCTAGCACAGATACGCAGTATTTT. Residues: CACLSFGWASTDTQYF.

This CDR3 reads CASSRSLAGADTQYF. In nucleotides, the CDR3 is TGCGCCAGCAGCAGAAGTCTAGCGGGAGCAGATACGCAGTATTTT. The chain combines TRBV5-1 with TRBJ2-3, with TRBD2 identical over 10 bases. Unmatched junction bases numbered 6, after V lost 4 bases and J lost 4 bases. In germline, CDR1 is SGHRS, CDR2 YFSETQ. CDR3 length equals 15 residues.

This clone was seen only a few times. The CDR3 loop is CASSPLDRAAGELFF. In nucleotides, the CDR3 is TGTGCCAGTAGCCCCCTTGACAGGGCCGCCGGGGAGCTGTTTTTT. V and J are TRBV19 and TRBJ2-2; 7 bases are a match to TRBD1. V trimming: 6 bases; J trimming: 6 bases; junction bases outside the gene matches: 10. Germline lookup yields CDR1 LNHDA and CDR2 SQIVND (reference sequence). This CDR3 contains 15 residues.

The V call is TRBV18, the J call TRBJ2-7; possible D gene TRBD2, 6 bases. CDR1 is KGHSH and CDR2 is LQKENI in the germline V gene. This CDR3 has 15 residues. The CDR3 here is CASSTPGLKPYEQYV. DNA of the CDR3: TGTGCCAGCTCAACACCGGGACTTAAACCTTACGAGCAGTACGTC.

This clone was observed many times. The chain employs TRBV30 and TRBJ2-1, with D perhaps matching TRBD1 (5 bases). The CDR3 covers 13 residues. With 0 bases removed from V and 2 bases from J, the gap between germline ends came to 5 bases. The germline CDR1 and CDR2 sequences are GTSNPN and SVGIG (reference sequence). This CDR3 is CAWSVGAYNEQFF. CDR3 nucleotide sequence: TGTGCCTGGAGTGTAGGGGCCTACAATGAGCAGTTCTTC.

This clone occurred a few times. V usage is TRBV4-1 and J usage is TRBJ1-2; 8 bases are shared with TRBD1. The V segment lost 3 bases and the J segment 1 base; nucleotides outside the gene matches: 4. In germline, CDR1 is MGHRA, CDR2 YSYEKL. The length of the CDR3 is 15 residues. This CDR3 is CASSHGQGINYGYTF. In DNA, the CDR3 is TGCGCCAGCAGCCACGGACAGGGAATTAACTATGGCTACACCTTC.

The chain combines TRBV7-9 with TRBJ1-4; maybe TRBD1 (5 bases). Germline values: CDR1 SEHNR, CDR2 FQNEAQ (reference sequence). There are 15 residues in the CDR3. The V gene lost 3 bases and the J gene lost 7 bases, with 15 bases spanning the gap. In DNA, the CDR3 is TGTGCCAGCAGCTTGTCCGGGACTGATGTTGAAAAACTGTTTTTT. It specifies CASSLSGTDVEKLFF.

The V and J genes are TRBV30 and TRBJ1-1; D gene unclear. V shed 5 bases and J shed 0 bases, with 7 bases lying between them. There are 12 residues in the CDR3. CDR1 is GTSNPN and CDR2 is SVGIG in the germline V gene (reference sequence). CDR3 DNA sequence: TGTGCCTGGGGCCTGATGAACACTGAAGCTTTCTTT. Translation gives CAWGLMNTEAFF.

This clone showed up just a few times. The rearrangement joins TRBV5-1 to TRBJ2-7; TRBD2 matches 15 bases. The CDR3 runs 16 residues. V was clipped by 4 bases and J by 4 bases; unmatched bases: 6. Germline assignment: CDR1 SGHRS and CDR2 YFSETQ. CDR3 DNA sequence: TGCGCCAGCAGCATCGGGACTAGCGGGAGGACGTACGAGCAGTACTTC. This translates into CASSIGTSGRTYEQYF.

This clone was found a few times. This chain uses TRBV4-3 with TRBJ1-4, with 9 bases identical to TRBD1. The CDR3 runs 16 residues. V trimming: 4 bases; J trimming: 5 bases; junction bases outside the gene matches: 8. CDR1 is LGHNA and CDR2 is YSLEER in the germline V gene. The DNA of the CDR3 is TGCGCCAGCAGCCTGGGGGCGGACAGGGGAAATGAAAAACTGTTTTTT. Encoded protein: CASSLGADRGNEKLFF.

The chain recombines TRBV5-1 with TRBJ2-5, with 14 bases matching TRBD2. V was clipped by 3 bases and J by 5 bases; unmatched bases: 9. The germline V gene encodes CDR1 SGHRS and CDR2 YFSETQ. The CDR3 has 17 residues. CDR3 residues: CASSSTSGRAKGETQYF. The CDR3 coding sequence is TGCGCCAGCAGCTCGACTAGCGGGAGGGCGAAGGGGGAGACCCAGTACTTC.

The CDR3 DNA reads TGTGCCAGCAGCTTAGGCGGGAAGGCCAAAAACATTCAGTACTTC. This translates into CASSLGGKAKNIQYF. This chain joins TRBV7-9 and TRBJ2-4, with a weak D call TRBD2 (6 bases). Germline CDR1 and CDR2: SEHNR and FQNEAQ (reference sequence). The CDR3 spans 15 residues. V was trimmed by 1 base and J by 1 base, leaving 8 bases between them.

This clone appeared a few times. The chain couples TRBV10-3 to TRBJ2-1, with a weak D call TRBD1 (6 bases). Between the trimmed V and J ends, which lost 7 bases and 9 bases, there was a span of 16 bases. Germline CDR1 ENHRY, CDR2 SYGVKD. The CDR3 runs to 13 residues. CDR3 nucleotides: TGTGCCATCAAGGGGGTCGGAAGGGGTGAGCAGTTCTTC. It yields the protein CAIKGVGRGEQFF.

The chain recombines TRBV28 with TRBJ2-5; 13 bases are shared with TRBD2. This CDR3 spans 14 amino acids. V trimming: 6 bases; J trimming: 4 bases; junction bases outside the gene matches: 2. The germline V gene encodes CDR1 MDHEN and CDR2 SYDVKM. CDR3 sequence (DNA): TGTGCCAGCAGGCGACTAGCGGGAGGAGAGACCCAGTACTTC. This codes for CASRRLAGGETQYF.

The rearrangement joins TRBV28 to TRBJ2-7, with a possible D match to TRBD2 (5 bases). CDR3 length: 11 residues. The germline V and J ends were trimmed by 5 bases and 9 bases, with 11 bases remaining between them. CDR1 MDHEN and CDR2 SYDVKM come from the germline V gene. The CDR3 loop reads CASSLGLGQYF. DNA for the CDR3: TGTGCCAGCAGTCTCGGACTCGGGCAGTACTTC. The entire variable domain, with the rest obtained from reference TRBV28 and TRBJ2-7, is as follows: DVKVTQSSRYLVKRTGEKVFLECVQDMDHENMFWYRQDPGLGLRLIYFSYDVKMKEKGDIPEGYSVSREKKERFSLILESASTNQTSMYLCASSLGLGQYFGPGTRLTVT.

This chain uses TRBV6-5 with TRBJ1-2; 8 bases are a match to TRBD1. Germline CDR1 reads MNHEY; CDR2 reads SVGAGI. The CDR3 extends over 11 amino acids. V was pared by 6 bases and J by 10 bases, with 4 bases of the junction left unmatched. The CDR3 protein is CASRGTGDYTF. The CDR3 DNA sequence: TGTGCCAGCAGGGGGACAGGAGACTACACCTTC.

This clone was observed a few times. This chain connects TRBV6-6 to TRBJ2-7, with 7 bases identical to TRBD2. Germline V CDR1 and CDR2: MNHNY, SVGAGI (reference sequence). The ends lost 2 bases at V and 4 bases at J; junction bases unmatched: 8. The CDR3 has 15 residues. CDR3 sequence (DNA): TGTGCCAGCAGTTACGGGGTGGGAGGGCCTTACGAGCAGTACTTC. It specifies CASSYGVGGPYEQYF.

The rearrangement links TRBV18 to TRBJ2-1; 8 positions match TRBD1. This CDR3 region has 13 residues. The ends lost 3 bases at V and 5 bases at J; junction bases unmatched: 0. Per the germline V gene, CDR1 is KGHSH and CDR2 is LQKENI. CDR3 residues: CASSPGQDNEQFF. The DNA of the CDR3 is TGTGCCAGCTCACCGGGACAGGACAATGAGCAGTTCTTC.

This clone has more than one count but fewer than ten. The chain has TRBV19 and TRBJ2-1, with 12 bases aligning to TRBD2. The trim removed 7 bases at V and 5 bases at J, leaving 3 bases unmatched. The CDR3 sequence is 14 residues long. The germline V gene encodes CDR1 LNHDA and CDR2 SQIVND (reference sequence). The CDR3 nucleotides are TGTGCCAGTACTAGCGGGAGGGGCCACAATGAGCAGTTCTTC. This codes for CASTSGRGHNEQFF.

This clone was observed a few times. The rearrangement uses TRBV5-6 and TRBJ2-1, with TRBD2 as a possible D gene (6 bases). CDR3 length: 16 residues. Trimming left V 4 bases short and J 6 bases short, with 20 bases between. The V gene's germline CDR1 is SGHDT and CDR2 YYEEEE. CDR3 DNA: TGTGCCAGCAGCCCCGGGGGAGCGTTAAGGGGCAATGAGCAGTTCTTC. Its translation: CASSPGGALRGNEQFF. Full variable domain (outside the CDR3, taken from reference TRBV5-6 and TRBJ2-1): DAGVTQSPTHLIKTRGQQVTLRCSPKSGHDTVSWYQQALGQGPQFIFQYYEEEERQRGNFPDRFSGHQFPNYSSELNVNALLLGDSALYLCASSPGGALRGNEQFFGPGTRLTVL.

This chain links TRBV4-2 with TRBJ2-1, with TRBD2 matching 7 bases. Per the germline V gene, CDR1 is LGHNA and CDR2 is YNFKEQ. V shed 3 bases and J 0 bases; nucleotides not matched to a gene: 8. The CDR3 totals 17 residues. CDR3 DNA: TGTGCCAGCAGCCACGAACCCAGCGGGGTCTCCTACAATGAGCAGTTCTTC. It translates to CASSHEPSGVSYNEQFF.

The CDR3 spells CASSISGTGSYEQYV. The CDR3 bases are TGTGCCAGTAGTATATCGGGGACAGGCAGCTACGAGCAGTACGTC. The V and J genes are TRBV19 and TRBJ2-7, with 8 bases lining up with TRBD1. Trimming cost V 2 bases and J 3 bases; bases outside gene matches: 6. Germline V lookup: CDR1 LNHDA, CDR2 SQIVND (reference sequence). The CDR3 is 15 amino acids.